This T cell receptor beta chain was found in a study of CXCR3-negative and CXCR3-positive naive CD8 T cells. Those CD8+ T cells considered naive were CD45RO-CCR7+CD27+CD95-. This CDR3 contains 14 residues. CDR1 SGHVS and CDR2 FNYEAQ come from the germline V gene. Researchers prepared the TRB cDNA libraries using 5' RACE with UMI labels. From the 5' RACE reads, TCRdb lists one entry per CDR3 protein and no DNA. The sample includes 150,000 to 160,000 distinct CDR3 sequences. For this clonotype: Its specificity is not known.

Study observations and caveats: Relative to CXCR3-negative naive cells, CXCR3-positive naive cells had more hydrophobic TRB CDR3s.

The sample was naive CXCR3+ CD8+ T cells from blood. Indicated subset: CD45RO-CCR7+CD27+CD95- naive CD8+ T cells expressing CXCR3 (TNR3+). The receptor was isolated from a human donor in good health. Some clones in this sample may be carry-over from other donors' samples. The V and J genes are TRBV7-6 and TRBJ1-1. CDR3 sequence: CASSHGRGLTEAFF. Filled out from reference TRBV7-6 and TRBJ1-1, the complete variable domain reads GAGVSQSPRYKVTKRGQDVALRCDPISGHVSLYWYRQALGQGPEFLTYFNYEAQQDKSGLPNDRFSAERPEGSISTLTIQRTEQRDSAMYRCASSHGRGLTEAFFGQGTRLTVV.